This paragraph covers one T cell receptor (beta chain) sequence. This sample was included in a study of cytomegalovirus exposure and HLA in healthy donors. This table comes from immunoSEQ multiplex PCR, and its TCRdb copy is limited to in-frame clones, with some not included. The repertoire holds 200,000 or so clones, with approximately 84% as singletons. V lost 3 bases and J 5 bases, leaving 33 bases between the germline ends. CDR3 length: 21 residues. Germline CDR1 reads SGHRS; CDR2 reads YFSETQ. Material: PBMCs. The clonotype was recovered from a man aged 18-30 years in good health and CMV-seropositive. This chain joins TRBV5-1 and TRBJ2-1; tentatively, D is TRBD2 (5 bases). CDR3: CASSSRFGGLQSSTSDNEQFF. The CDR3 DNA reads as TGCGCCAGCAGCTCGAGGTTTGGAGGACTGCAATCATCGACATCGGACAATGAGCAGTTCTTC.